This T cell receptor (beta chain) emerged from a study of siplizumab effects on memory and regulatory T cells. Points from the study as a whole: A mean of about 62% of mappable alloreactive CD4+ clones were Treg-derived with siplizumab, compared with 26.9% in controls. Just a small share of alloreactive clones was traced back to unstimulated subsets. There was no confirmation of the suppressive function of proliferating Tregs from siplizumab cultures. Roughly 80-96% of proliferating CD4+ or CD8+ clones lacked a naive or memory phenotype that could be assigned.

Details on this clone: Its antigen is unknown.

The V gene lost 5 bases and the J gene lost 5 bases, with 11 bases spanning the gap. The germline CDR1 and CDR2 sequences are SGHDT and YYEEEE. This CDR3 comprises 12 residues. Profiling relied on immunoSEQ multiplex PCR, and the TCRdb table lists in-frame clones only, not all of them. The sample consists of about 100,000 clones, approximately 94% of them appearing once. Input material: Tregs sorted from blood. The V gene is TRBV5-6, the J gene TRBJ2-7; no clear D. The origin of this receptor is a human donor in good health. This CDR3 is CASRRLLDEQYF. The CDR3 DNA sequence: TGTGCCAGCAGGCGGTTACTGGACGAGCAGTACTTC.